This T cell receptor (beta chain) was captured by sequencing in a study of cytomegalovirus exposure and HLA in healthy donors. A remark on this clone: Its antigen remains unidentified.

This PCR relied on a set of 60 Vbeta primers and 13 Jbeta primers. TCRdb's table, derived via immunoSEQ multiplex PCR, lists solely in-frame clones and lacks some. The repertoire includes approximately 140,000 clones, approximately 78% of them detected once, and roughly 6% sits in the top ten. The study, taken as a whole, reports: CMV serostatus was the only recorded immune exposure for donors. In a later analysis, across HLA loci, associated TCR counts were highest for DRB1, lowest for HLA-C. Sequencing likely generated an artifact that appeared as a cluster of highly shared sequence variants. In vitro confirmation showed three CMV-associated chains to be CMV antigen specific.

The CDR3 runs to 14 residues. The ends were cut back, 5 bases at V and 1 base at J, with 11 bases in the middle. Germline loops: CDR1 MNHNY, CDR2 SVGAGI (reference sequence). The chain recombines TRBV6-6 with TRBJ2-5; D might be TRBD2 (5 bases). The sample comprised PBMCs. This clonotype originated in a woman between 40 and 55 years old in good health and CMV-seropositive. CDR3 amino acids: CASSNRESQETQYF. As DNA, the CDR3 is TGTGCCAGCAGTAACCGGGAAAGCCAAGAGACCCAGTACTTC.